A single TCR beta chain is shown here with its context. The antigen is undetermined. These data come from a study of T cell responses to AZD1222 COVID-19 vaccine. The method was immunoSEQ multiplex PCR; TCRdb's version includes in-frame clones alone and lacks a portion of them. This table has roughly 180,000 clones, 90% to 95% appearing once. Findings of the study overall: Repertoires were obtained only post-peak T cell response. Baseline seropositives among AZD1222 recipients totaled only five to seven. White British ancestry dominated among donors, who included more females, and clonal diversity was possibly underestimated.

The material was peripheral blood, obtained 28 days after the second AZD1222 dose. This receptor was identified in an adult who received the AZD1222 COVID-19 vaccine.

CDR3 coding DNA: TGTGCCAGCAGCTTAATAACGCAGTCCCCACCGTTCTTC. This gives the protein CASSLITQSPPFF. The V gene is TRBV7-3, the J gene TRBJ2-1; the D is unclear. The CDR3 is 13 residues long. Germline-derived CDR1 and CDR2 are SGHTA and FQGTGA. Between the trimmed V and J ends, which lost 1 base and 15 bases, there was a span of 16 bases.